One and the same sample provided the 3 T cell receptor beta chains below, sequenced in a study of blood T cell repertoires in COVID-19. Some clones are missing from TCRdb's copy, which holds only in-frame ones; the method was immunoSEQ multiplex PCR. The table shows 150,000 to 200,000 clones, with about four fifths occurring only once. Sequences were obtained from peripheral blood. The receptor source for this set is a human donor with acute or convalescent COVID-19. The donor label of this sample is uncertain.

CDR3 sequence reads: CASSFAGGKGGYTF. The CDR3 DNA is TGTGCCAGCAGTTTTGCGGGGGGCAAAGGAGGCTACACCTTC. This rearrangement joins TRBV27 to TRBJ1-2; D might be TRBD1 (6 bases). The CDR3 length is 14 residues. Per the germline V gene, CDR1 is MNHEY and CDR2 is SMNVEV (reference sequence). With 3 bases removed from V and 8 bases from J, the gap between germline ends came to 16 bases.

This clone was detected only once. The chain links TRBV11-2 to TRBJ1-2, with 9 bases matching TRBD1. The CDR3 loop spans 15 amino acids. J gave up 5 bases and V 3 bases, and 7 bases lay outside the gene matches. Germline V gives CDR1 SGHAT, CDR2 FQNNGV. The CDR3 coding sequence is TGTGCCAGCAGCTTTGGGACAGGGCAGAGATATGGCTACACCTTC. Encoded protein: CASSFGTGQRYGYTF.

The chain couples TRBV3-1 (or the pseudogene TRBV3-2) to TRBJ1-4; no definite D call. This CDR3 comprises 15 residues. The germline CDR1 and CDR2 sequences are LGHDT and YNNKEL (reference sequence). Trimming removed 7 bases at V and 5 bases at J, with 17 bases between. The CDR3 loop is CASTPGGRPNEKLFF. In DNA form, the CDR3 reads TGTGCCAGCACCCCCGGCGGCCGTCCCAATGAAAAACTGTTTTTT.